The entry below gives a single T cell receptor (beta chain) sequence along with its context. Antigen specificity is unknown. These data come from a study of shared clonotypes between healthy human individuals. Broader study findings: Lower generation probabilities were found for non-shared clonotypes than for those shared by all four donors. Few donors restricted represented genetic and exposure-history diversity.

This CDR3 has 14 amino acids. V gave up 10 bases and J gave up 5 bases, with 20 bases separating them. The germline CDR1 and CDR2 sequences are SNHLY and FYNNEI. Execution of the assay was at deep level. Assay: immunoSEQ multiplex PCR; the TCRdb copy retains only in-frame clones and omits some. This sample has about 2.3 million clones, with 92% found just once. A CD45RA+ naive subset and a CD45RA-negative memory subset were split from CD4+ cells. The J gene is TRBJ2-5, the V gene TRBV2; D possibly uses TRBD1 or TRBD2 (5 bases each). The source is a young man in good health. Some clones in this sample may be carry-over from other donors' samples. Specimen: naive CD4+ T cells from PBMCs. This sample's subset: CD45RA+ positively selected. The CDR3 bases are TGTGCCATCACCCCCGGGGCCCGCCGGGAGACCCAGTACTTC. Its translation: CAITPGARRETQYF.